The 18 T cell receptor beta chains below were found in one sample sequenced in a study of cytomegalovirus exposure and HLA in healthy donors. This PCR relied on a set of 60 Vbeta primers and 13 Jbeta primers. Generated by immunoSEQ multiplex PCR, the TCRdb table keeps only in-frame clones and is missing some. The table shows 100,000 or so clones, with around three quarters occurring only once. The sample taken for sequencing was PBMCs. The source is a middle-aged man in good health and CMV-seronegative.

As DNA, the CDR3 is TGTGCCAGCTCTTCTCGGGAGTTCGGGGGGGAGACCCAGTACTTC. Its protein is CASSSREFGGETQYF. This rearrangement joins TRBV7-9 to TRBJ2-5; 7 bases align to TRBD2. The CDR3 sequence is 15 residues long. Germline V CDR1 and CDR2: SEHNR, FQNEAQ (reference sequence). V shed 8 bases, J shed 5 bases, and the junction held 14 bases outside the gene matches.

V usage is TRBV6-5 and J usage is TRBJ1-2; D ambiguous. The CDR3 sequence is 15 residues long. V was trimmed by 5 bases and J by 3 bases, leaving 16 bases between them. From germline, CDR1 is MNHEY and CDR2 SVGAGI. The CDR3: CASSVRGGRDYGYTF. The CDR3 DNA follows: TGTGCCAGCAGTGTACGGGGTGGAAGGGACTATGGCTACACCTTC.

The chain recombines TRBV7-9 with TRBJ1-1; TRBD1 matches at 11 bases. The CDR3 runs to 14 residues. Germline V gene sequence: CDR1 SEHNR, CDR2 FQNEAQ (reference sequence). Unmatched junction bases numbered 3, after V lost 5 bases and J lost 4 bases. CDR3 nucleotides: TGTGCCAGCAGCACTGGACAGGGGGCCACTGAAGCTTTCTTT. It encodes CASSTGQGATEAFF. Variable domain in full (rest from reference TRBV7-9 and TRBJ1-1): DTGVSQNPRHKITKRGQNVTFRCDPISEHNRLYWYRQTLGQGPEFLTYFQNEAQLEKSRLLSDRFSAERPKGSFSTLEIQRTEQGDSAMYLCASSTGQGATEAFFGQGTRLTVV.

V gene TRBV7-9 combines with J gene TRBJ2-3, with D uncertain. The CDR3 loop spans 15 amino acids. Germline-derived CDR1 and CDR2 are SEHNR and FQNEAQ (reference sequence). V shed 1 base and J shed 2 bases, with 10 bases lying between them. Here the CDR3 reads CASSLGALPTDTQYF. DNA for the CDR3: TGTGCCAGCAGCTTAGGAGCCCTACCCACAGATACGCAGTATTTT.

This chain uses TRBV7-2 with TRBJ2-2; no clear D. This CDR3 comprises 14 residues. The germline CDR1 and CDR2 sequences are SGHTA and FQGNSA. V was cut by 0 bases and J by 6 bases, with 8 bases left in between. CDR3 sequence (DNA): TGTGCCAGCAGCTTAGCGCGAGCGTCCGGGGAGCTGTTTTTT. It encodes CASSLARASGELFF.

V and J are TRBV30 and TRBJ1-6; 8 bases fit TRBD1. In germline, CDR1 is GTSNPN, CDR2 SVGIG (reference sequence). V dropped 3 bases and J dropped 9; count of bases not matched to a gene: 7. The CDR3 has 14 amino acids. The CDR3 loop is CAWRAGGVRSPLHF. The CDR3 nucleotides are TGTGCCTGGAGGGCAGGGGGCGTTCGTTCACCCCTCCACTTT. Full variable domain (outside the CDR3, taken from reference TRBV30 and TRBJ1-6): SQTIHQWPATLVQPVGSPLSLECTVEGTSNPNLYWYRQAAGRGLQLLFYSVGIGQISSEVPQNLSASRPQDRQFILSSKKLLLSDSGFYLCAWRAGGVRSPLHFGNGTRLTVT.

V and J are TRBV6-1 and TRBJ2-1; 14 bases match TRBD2. Per germline, CDR1 MNHNS and CDR2 SASEGT. CDR3 size: 14 residues. Unmatched junction bases numbered 5, after V lost 6 bases and J lost 10 bases. CDR3 residues: CASSGLAGGQEQFF. For the CDR3, the DNA is TGTGCCAGCAGCGGACTAGCGGGGGGTCAAGAGCAGTTCTTC.

This clone was found a few times. The chain uses TRBV6-5 and TRBJ1-2; D is possibly TRBD1 (6 bases). The CDR3 length is 14 residues. Germline V gene sequence: CDR1 MNHEY, CDR2 SVGAGI. Trimming shortened V by 3 bases and J by 8 bases, and 16 bases separated the two germline ends. Written as DNA, the CDR3 is TGTGCCAGCAGTTATCAGGTCAGGGGTGGAGGCTACACCTTC. This gives the protein CASSYQVRGGGYTF.

To note about this clone: Because the CDR3's place on the DNA is in doubt, the DNA is left out and the CDR3 is given as listed by TCRdb. The V gene is TRBV28, the J gene TRBJ1-2; the table's TRBD1 call for D was not verified on the DNA. The length of the CDR3 is 14 amino acids, counting both ends. Germline CDR1 reads MDHEN; CDR2 reads SYDVKM. The CDR3 reads CASSSSTAIYGYTF.

The CDR3 bases are TGTGCCAGCAGTGAGGACAGGGCTATGGGGAAGGAGACCCAGTACTTC. Its protein is CASSEDRAMGKETQYF. This chain joins TRBV2 and TRBJ2-5; TRBD1 agrees at 8 bases. Unmatched junction bases numbered 11, after V lost 3 bases and J lost 5 bases. This CDR3 is 16 amino acids long. The V gene's germline CDR1 is SNHLY and CDR2 FYNNEI. The whole variable domain, remainder taken from reference TRBV2 and TRBJ2-5, is EPEVTQTPSHQVTQMGQEVILRCVPISNHLYFYWYRQILGQKVEFLVSFYNNEISEKSEIFDDQFSVERPDGSNFTLKIRSTKLEDSAMYFCASSEDRAMGKETQYFGPGTRLLVL.

This clone occurred a few times. CDR3 DNA: TGTGCCTGGAGAAGCGGGGGAAGATGGGAGACCCAGTACTTC. This encodes CAWRSGGRWETQYF. V gene TRBV30 combines with J gene TRBJ2-5; 8 nucleotides line up with TRBD2. The trim removed 3 bases at V and 5 bases at J, leaving 8 bases unmatched. The germline V gene has CDR1 GTSNPN and CDR2 SVGIG (reference sequence). CDR3 length: 14 amino acids.

The V gene is TRBV18, the J gene TRBJ1-2, with D tentatively TRBD1 (6 bases). Germline V CDR1 and CDR2: KGHSH, LQKENI. The V gene lost 3 bases and the J gene lost 5 bases, with 10 bases spanning the gap. This CDR3 spans 13 amino acids. CDR3 nucleotides: TGTGCCAGCTCACCCGGACAGCCTTATGGCTACACCTTC. The encoded protein is CASSPGQPYGYTF. The full variable domain, its missing parts supplied by reference TRBV18 and TRBJ1-2, is NAGVMQNPRHLVRRRGQEARLRCSPMKGHSHVYWYRQLPEEGLKFMVYLQKENIIDESGMPKERFSAEFPKEGPSILRIQQVVRGDSAAYFCASSPGQPYGYTFGSGTRLTVV.

Concerning this clone: Since the CDR3 does not end with the conserved phenylalanine or tryptophan, this likely comes from a read error. The rearrangement links TRBV28 to TRBJ2-7, with TRBD1 matching over 9 bases. J gave up 3 bases and V 3 bases, and 6 bases lay outside the gene matches. In germline, CDR1 is MDHEN, CDR2 SYDVKM. The CDR3 has 15 amino acids. The CDR3 bases are TGTGCCAGCAGTTTTTCCGGGACAGGGAGCTACGAGCAGTACATC. Protein: CASSFSGTGSYEQYI.

The chain couples TRBV15 to TRBJ2-5; 7 nucleotides align to TRBD2. The closer fit of TRBJ2-7 to the DNA end suggests the J call may be wrong. This CDR3 has 15 amino acids. Per the germline V gene, CDR1 is LNHNV and CDR2 is YYDKDF (reference sequence). The CDR3 is CATSRVPGEGYEQYF. The CDR3 bases are TGTGCCACCAGCAGAGTACCCGGGGAGGGCTACGAGCAGTACTTC.

This clone was detected a few times. The V and J genes are TRBV7-2 and TRBJ2-5; 11 bases fit TRBD2. Unmatched junction bases numbered 12, after V lost 4 bases and J lost 5 bases. CDR3 size: 17 residues. Germline CDR1 and CDR2: SGHTA and FQGNSA. The CDR3 bases are TGTGCCAGCAGCTCTAACAACCCTAGCGGGAGGATGGAGACCCAGTACTTC. Amino acid sequence: CASSSNNPSGRMETQYF.

This chain links TRBV29-1 with TRBJ2-2; unclear D gene. The CDR3 length is 12 residues. Germline assignment: CDR1 SQVTM and CDR2 ANQGSEA. V lost 6 bases and J lost 7, with 12 bases in between. Here the CDR3 reads CSVGDTIGELFF. CDR3 nucleotide sequence: TGCAGCGTCGGCGACACCATCGGGGAGCTGTTTTTT.

The rearrangement joins TRBV30 to TRBJ2-3, with 7 bases lining up with TRBD1. Per germline, CDR1 GTSNPN and CDR2 SVGIG (reference sequence). V gave up 2 bases and J gave up 8 bases; unmatched junction bases: 4. The length of the CDR3 is 12 residues. CDR3 bases: TGTGCCTGGAGTTCACAGGGGCCTACGCAGTATTTT. Protein sequence: CAWSSQGPTQYF.

The chain carries TRBV4-2 and TRBJ2-1, with 8 bases lining up with TRBD2. This CDR3 is built from 16 residues. CDR1 is LGHNA and CDR2 is YNFKEQ in the germline V gene. With 4 bases clipped from V and 6 bases from J, the junction kept 11 bases outside the gene matches. In nucleotides, the CDR3 is TGTGCCAGCAGCCTTATTACTAGCGGATATCGCAATGAGCAGTTCTTC. Its protein product is CASSLITSGYRNEQFF.